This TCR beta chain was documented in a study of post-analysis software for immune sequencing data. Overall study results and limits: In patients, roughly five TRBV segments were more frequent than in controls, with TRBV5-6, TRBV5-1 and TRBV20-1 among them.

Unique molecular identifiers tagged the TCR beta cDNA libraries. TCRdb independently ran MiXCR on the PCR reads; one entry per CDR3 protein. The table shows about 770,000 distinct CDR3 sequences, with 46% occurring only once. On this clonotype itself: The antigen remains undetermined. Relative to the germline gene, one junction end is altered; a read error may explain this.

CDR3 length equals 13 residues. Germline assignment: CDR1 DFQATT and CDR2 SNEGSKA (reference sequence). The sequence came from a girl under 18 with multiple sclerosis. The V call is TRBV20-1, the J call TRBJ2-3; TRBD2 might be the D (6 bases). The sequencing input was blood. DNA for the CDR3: TGTCTCAACGGGGAGGCTTTCGCAGATACGCAGTATTTT. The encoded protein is CLNGEAFADTQYF.